Included here is one T cell receptor beta chain sequence, with context. This specimen comes from a study of shared T cell receptors in the human thymus. Clones were sequenced by immunoSEQ multiplex PCR, and TCRdb holds only the in-frame ones, with some missing. Here the sample spans about 730,000 clones, approximately 83% being singletons. The CDR3 is 16 residues long. These same data were also listed under a study on human thymus T cells. Per that study: The source of the thymus tissue was resections taken during corrective heart surgery. Among thymic and blood repertoires, usage of V and J genes appeared biased. Related research examined unrelated individuals and reported that their thymic repertoires overlapped highly.

Sequenced input: thymocytes. The receptor's source is a girl in the first two years of life with a congenital heart defect. The V and J genes are TRBV12-2 and TRBJ1-2; the table gives TRBD1 as D, unverified against the DNA. TRBV12-2 is a pseudogene segment. This chain's CDR3 is CASRLALQGAMGGYTF. CDR3 DNA: TGTGCAAGTCGCTTAGCGCTGCAGGGGGCTATGGGTGGCTACACCTTC.